This is a list of T cell receptor beta chains from one sample in a study of Graves' ophthalmopathy and Graves' hyperthyroidism. TCRdb passed the multiplex PCR reads through MiXCR, listing each CDR3 protein once. The profile shows some 1.1 million distinct CDR3 sequences, about 38% of them singletons. Specimen: peripheral blood or thyroid tissue (not recorded which). Receptor source: an adult man with Graves' hyperthyroidism. Each CDR3 is given with its conserved first and last residue.

v_gene,CDR3aa
TRBV20-1,CSASEAGGEVEPQHF
TRBV5-1,CASSPEGQRSYEQYF
TRBV7-8,CASSLFGSGSVQPQHF
TRBV9,CASSVASGNTIYF
TRBV20-1,CSARVEGSWTQYF
TRBV10-3,CASGRATGELFF
TRBV29-1,CSVERSGSGSDTQYF
TRBV29-1,CSVVEQGYEQYF
TRBV15,CATSRVLGLHQETQYF
TRBV20-1,CSALWTDGYGELFF
TRBV20-1,CSARDWVIPRETQYF
TRBV30,CAWSAVGFGNQPQHF
TRBV29-1,CSVTPGQDGYTF
TRBV6-2/TRBV6-3,CASSYLARPGTGGLRNQPQHF
TRBV7-6,CASSLEPRTGSNVLTF
TRBV11-2,CASSQGARRSGEKLFF
TRBV5-6,CASSLAGTGTKEQYF
TRBV2,CASRGGIAETQYF